This T cell receptor (beta chain) came from a study of shared clonotypes between healthy human individuals. Looking at the study overall: Each donor had three CD4 naive, three CD4 memory, two CD8 naive and one CD8 memory plate. Notes on the study in general: Around 5.3% of naive CD4 clonotypes were shared across four donors.

The assay was immunoSEQ multiplex PCR, and TCRdb's table has in-frame clones only and misses some. The table has some 2,000,000 clones, roughly 94% seen once. The CDR3 is 19 amino acids. On this clone itself: No antigen is known for it.

The chain links TRBV21-1 to TRBJ2-7; the D call TRBD1 from the table was never checked on the DNA. TRBV21-1 is given as a pseudogene. The sequenced sample consisted of naive CD4+ T cells sorted from blood. Stated subset: CD45RA+ positively selected. The source of this sequence is a man between 18 and 29 years old in good health. CDR3 coding DNA: TGTGCCAGCAGCAAATCCAGATTCGACCGGGACAGAAAAAGGCACGAGCAGTACTTC. It yields the protein CASSKSRFDRDRKRHEQYF.